Described below is a single TCR beta chain sequence and its context. As yet, its antigen is unknown. From germline, CDR1 is SNHLY and CDR2 FYNNEI. V gave up 5 bases and J gave up 2 bases, with 6 bases separating them. The CDR3 sequence is 12 residues long. The data belong to a study of shared clonotypes between healthy human individuals. Broader study findings: For sorted subsets, rarefaction showed incomplete sequencing despite large depth. About 5% of naive CD4 clonotypes were shared across a handful of donors.

Using about 0.2 ug DNA, 30,000 or so T cell genomes, the sorted-subset replicate PCRs were run. The repertoire was sequenced with immunoSEQ multiplex PCR; TCRdb's copy has only in-frame clones and lacks some. Of about 530,000 clones in the sample, almost 97% were seen once. Input material: naive CD4+ T cells sorted from blood. The sample's subset: CD45RA+ positively selected. This chain joins TRBV2 and TRBJ1-2; D possibly corresponds to TRBD1 (5 bases). The sequence was collected from a woman in her 30s in good health. The CDR3 sequence: CASSRQNYGYTF. In nucleotides, the CDR3 is TGTGCCAGCAGTAGACAGAACTATGGCTACACCTTC.